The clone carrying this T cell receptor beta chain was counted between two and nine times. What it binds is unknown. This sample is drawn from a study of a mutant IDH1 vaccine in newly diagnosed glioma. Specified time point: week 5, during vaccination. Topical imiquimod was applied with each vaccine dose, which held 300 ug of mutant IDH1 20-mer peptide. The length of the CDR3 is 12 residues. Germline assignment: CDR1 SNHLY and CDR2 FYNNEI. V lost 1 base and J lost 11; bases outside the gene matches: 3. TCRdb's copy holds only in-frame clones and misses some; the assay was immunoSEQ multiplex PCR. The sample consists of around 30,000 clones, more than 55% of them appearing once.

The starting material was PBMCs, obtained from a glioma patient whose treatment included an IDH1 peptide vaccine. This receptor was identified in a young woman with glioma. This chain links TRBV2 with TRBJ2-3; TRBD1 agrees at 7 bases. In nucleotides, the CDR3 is TGTGCCAGCAGTGAAGAGGGACAGAGGCAGTATTTT. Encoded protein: CASSEEGQRQYF. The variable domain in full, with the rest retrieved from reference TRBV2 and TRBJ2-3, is EPEVTQTPSHQVTQMGQEVILRCVPISNHLYFYWYRQILGQKVEFLVSFYNNEISEKSEIFDDQFSVERPDGSNFTLKIRSTKLEDSAMYFCASSEEGQRQYFGPGTRLTVL.